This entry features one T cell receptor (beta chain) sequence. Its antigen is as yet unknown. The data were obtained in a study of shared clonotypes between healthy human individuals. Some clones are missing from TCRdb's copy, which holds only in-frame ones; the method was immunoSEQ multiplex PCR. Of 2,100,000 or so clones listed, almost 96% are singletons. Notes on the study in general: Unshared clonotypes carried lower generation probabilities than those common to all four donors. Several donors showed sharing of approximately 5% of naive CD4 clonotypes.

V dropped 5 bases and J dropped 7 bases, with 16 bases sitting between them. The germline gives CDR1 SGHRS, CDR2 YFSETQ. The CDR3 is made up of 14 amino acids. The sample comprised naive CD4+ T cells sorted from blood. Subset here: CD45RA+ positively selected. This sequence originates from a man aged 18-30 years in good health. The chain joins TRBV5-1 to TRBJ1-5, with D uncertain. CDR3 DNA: TGCGCCAGCAGGCCGGCGGCCGATGGGCAGCCCCAGCATTTT. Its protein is CASRPAADGQPQHF.